The 19 T cell receptor beta chains below come from one sample, sequenced in a study of T cell responses to AZD1222 COVID-19 vaccine. Only in-frame clones appear in the TCRdb table, and some are missing; sequencing was by immunoSEQ multiplex PCR. The sample includes roughly 100,000 clones, 70% to 90% of them seen just once. The source was peripheral blood, collected on day 0 of AZD1222 vaccination. The receptors derive from an adult in good health.

The chain employs TRBV10-2 and TRBJ1-1, with D tentatively TRBD1 (6 bases). The V gene lost 3 bases and the J gene lost 1 base, with 12 bases spanning the gap. Germline lookup yields CDR1 WSHSY and CDR2 SAAADI. The CDR3 consists of 15 residues. The CDR3 spells CASSDMTGWNTEAFF. The CDR3 nucleotides are TGCGCCAGCAGTGACATGACAGGATGGAACACTGAAGCTTTCTTT.

This chain links TRBV9 with TRBJ2-3; perhaps TRBD2 as D (6 bases). The V gene lost 0 bases and the J gene lost 6 bases, with 17 bases spanning the gap. The CDR3 runs 16 residues. Germline V gene lookup returns CDR1 SGDLS and CDR2 YYNGEE. The CDR3 nucleotides read TGTGCCAGCAGCGTAGCATACTCTGGGAGGACCGATACGCAGTATTTT. Translating gives CASSVAYSGRTDTQYF.

This rearrangement joins TRBV5-4 to TRBJ2-2; TRBD2 matches at 12 bases. Germline CDR1 reads SGHNT; CDR2 reads YYREEE (reference sequence). This CDR3 region has 15 residues. V lost 4 bases, J lost 7 bases, and 5 bases stayed unmatched. This CDR3 is CASSPSGRGRGELFF. CDR3 nucleotide sequence: TGTGCCAGCAGCCCTAGCGGGAGGGGACGCGGGGAGCTGTTTTTT.

The chain links TRBV9 to TRBJ1-1, with 11 bases that match TRBD1. Germline CDR1 reads SGDLS; CDR2 reads YYNGEE. Unmatched junction bases numbered 8, after V lost 4 bases and J lost 6 bases. The CDR3 is 15 residues long. The CDR3 loop is CASSPPGQGAAEAFF. CDR3 sequence (DNA): TGTGCCAGCAGCCCACCCGGACAGGGGGCCGCTGAAGCTTTCTTT.

The rearrangement links TRBV11-3 to TRBJ2-7; maybe TRBD1 (5 bases). Germline V gene sequence: CDR1 SGHNT, CDR2 YENEEA. Trimming left V 5 bases short and J 0 bases short, with 20 bases between. There are 17 residues in the CDR3. For the CDR3, the DNA is TGTGCCAGCAGCCCCTTTGGGGCGAGTGAGAGCTCCTACGAGCAGTACTTC. This translates into CASSPFGASESSYEQYF.

The J gene is TRBJ2-7, the V gene TRBV7-8, with D possibly being TRBD1 (6 bases). Germline loops: CDR1 SGHVS, CDR2 FQNEAQ. Trimming removed 2 bases from V and 2 bases from J, with 16 bases in between. CDR3 length: 16 residues. In DNA, the CDR3 is TGTGCCAGCAGCTTAAAGCCTTCGACAGGTCCCTACGAGCAGTACTTC. Translating gives CASSLKPSTGPYEQYF.

The chain couples TRBV6-6 to TRBJ2-7, with 8 bases fitting TRBD1. The V gene end was trimmed by 2 bases and the J gene end by 5 bases; junction bases not matched to a gene: 5. In germline, CDR1 is MNHNY, CDR2 SVGAGI (reference sequence). The length of the CDR3 is 14 residues. CDR3 sequence reads: CASSYQGAADEQYF. The CDR3 region has the DNA TGTGCCAGCAGTTACCAGGGGGCGGCCGACGAGCAGTACTTC.

The V gene is TRBV3-1 (or the pseudogene TRBV3-2), the J gene TRBJ2-7; no clear D gene. The CDR3 length is 12 residues. Germline values: CDR1 LGHDT, CDR2 YNNKEL (reference sequence). The V and J ends lost 3 bases and 1 base respectively, with 4 bases between them. Here the CDR3 DNA reads TGTGCCAGCAGCCATATGTCCTACGAGCAGTACTTC. It translates to CASSHMSYEQYF.

CDR3 DNA sequence: TGTGCCAGCAGCTTAGATCAGGTGGGCCGCAACTACGAGCAGTACTTC. Encoded protein: CASSLDQVGRNYEQYF. This chain links TRBV11-3 with TRBJ2-7; D is ambiguous. The CDR3 has 16 residues. Trimming cost V 0 bases and J 3 bases, with 15 bases left between them. The germline CDR1 and CDR2 sequences are SGHNT and YENEEA.

The chain employs TRBV5-1 and TRBJ1-5, with TRBD1 identical over 8 bases. The V and J ends lost 2 bases and 6 bases, in that order; junction bases with no gene match: 4. Germline-derived CDR1 and CDR2 are SGHRS and YFSETQ. This CDR3 contains 14 residues. CDR3 sequence reads: CASSLTGGSQPQHF. Here the CDR3 DNA reads TGCGCCAGCAGCTTAACAGGGGGAAGTCAGCCCCAGCATTTT.

The chain couples TRBV2 to TRBJ1-5; 10 positions match TRBD1. J lost 1 base, V lost 6 bases, and 15 bases had no gene match. The CDR3 consists of 19 residues. The germline V gene has CDR1 SNHLY and CDR2 FYNNEI. The CDR3 DNA reads TGTGCCAGCAGCGGTTCGCGACAGGGGGCTTCTTACAGCAATCAGCCCCAGCATTTT. This gives the protein CASSGSRQGASYSNQPQHF. The full variable domain, with the rest looked up from reference TRBV2 and TRBJ1-5, is EPEVTQTPSHQVTQMGQEVILRCVPISNHLYFYWYRQILGQKVEFLVSFYNNEISEKSEIFDDQFSVERPDGSNFTLKIRSTKLEDSAMYFCASSGSRQGASYSNQPQHFGDGTRLSIL.

The V call is TRBV4-1, the J call TRBJ2-7; the match to TRBD1 covers 9 bases. Trimming at V came to 1 base and at J to 3 bases, leaving 4 bases not matched to a gene. Germline CDR1 reads MGHRA; CDR2 reads YSYEKL. The length of the CDR3 is 15 residues. The CDR3 sequence is CASSQVLDRGYEQYF. CDR3 in DNA: TGCGCCAGCAGCCAAGTTTTGGACAGGGGCTACGAGCAGTACTTC.

Only a few counts were recorded for this clone. The sample carries other DNA sequences with the same CDR3. This rearrangement joins TRBV28 to TRBJ2-1, with D maybe TRBD1 (6 bases). CDR3 size: 13 residues. Between the trimmed V and J ends, which lost 4 bases and 2 bases, there was a span of 6 bases. Germline CDR1 and CDR2: MDHEN and SYDVKM. The CDR3 DNA reads as TGTGCCAGCAGTTCAGGGGCCTACAATGAGCAGTTCTTC. It codes for CASSSGAYNEQFF.

This clone was observed once. The chain joins TRBV7-9 to TRBJ1-1; D possibly corresponds to TRBD1 (5 bases). The V gene's germline CDR1 is SEHNR and CDR2 FQNEAQ (reference sequence). V was cut by 4 bases and J by 5 bases, with 14 bases left in between. The CDR3 has 14 residues. In DNA form, the CDR3 reads TGTGCCAGCAGCTCCTCGGGACTTCGTACTGAAGCTTTCTTT. This translates into CASSSSGLRTEAFF.

CDR3 sequence reads: CASSSLGGTFYEQFF. For the CDR3, the DNA is TGTGCCAGCAGTTCCCTAGGCGGGACTTTCTATGAGCAGTTCTTC. This chain connects TRBV27 to TRBJ2-1; tentatively, D is TRBD2 (6 bases). The V end was cut by 4 bases, the J end by 8 bases, with 18 bases between. This CDR3 has 15 amino acids. Germline CDR1 MNHEY, CDR2 SMNVEV (reference sequence).

The V call is TRBV11-2, the J call TRBJ2-7; TRBD2 agrees at 15 bases. Trimming cost V 5 bases and J 2 bases; bases outside gene matches: 7. Germline V gene sequence: CDR1 SGHAT, CDR2 FQNNGV. This CDR3 contains 17 residues. The CDR3 loop reads CASSLGLAGGGPYEQYF. CDR3 nucleotide sequence: TGTGCCAGCAGCCTCGGACTAGCGGGAGGGGGACCCTACGAGCAGTACTTC.

The V and J genes are TRBV21-1 and TRBJ1-5. TRBV21-1 is shown as a pseudogene. This CDR3 comprises 20 residues. The CDR3 loop reads CASSHQGCPGGDIVNQPQHF. The DNA for the CDR3 is TGTGCCAGCAGCCACCAGGGATGCCCCGGCGGGGATATTGTGAATCAGCCCCAGCATTTT.

V and J are TRBV10-3 and TRBJ1-5; perhaps TRBD1 as D (6 bases). Trimming pared 6 bases from V and 1 base from J, leaving 13 bases between. The CDR3 spans 15 residues. CDR1 is ENHRY and CDR2 is SYGVKD in the germline V gene. In nucleotides, the CDR3 is TGTGCCATCAGCCAGGGGCTTGAAAGCAATCAGCCCCAGCATTTT. Encoded protein: CAISQGLESNQPQHF.

The V gene is TRBV7-2, the J gene TRBJ2-7; 8 bases fit TRBD2. Germline values: CDR1 SGHTA, CDR2 FQGNSA. This CDR3 has 17 amino acids. J gave up 4 bases and V 4 bases, and 15 bases lay outside the gene matches. The CDR3 loop is CASSSRVLAGRLYEQYF. CDR3 DNA sequence: TGTGCCAGCAGCTCCCGCGTCCTAGCGGGCCGCCTATACGAGCAGTACTTC.